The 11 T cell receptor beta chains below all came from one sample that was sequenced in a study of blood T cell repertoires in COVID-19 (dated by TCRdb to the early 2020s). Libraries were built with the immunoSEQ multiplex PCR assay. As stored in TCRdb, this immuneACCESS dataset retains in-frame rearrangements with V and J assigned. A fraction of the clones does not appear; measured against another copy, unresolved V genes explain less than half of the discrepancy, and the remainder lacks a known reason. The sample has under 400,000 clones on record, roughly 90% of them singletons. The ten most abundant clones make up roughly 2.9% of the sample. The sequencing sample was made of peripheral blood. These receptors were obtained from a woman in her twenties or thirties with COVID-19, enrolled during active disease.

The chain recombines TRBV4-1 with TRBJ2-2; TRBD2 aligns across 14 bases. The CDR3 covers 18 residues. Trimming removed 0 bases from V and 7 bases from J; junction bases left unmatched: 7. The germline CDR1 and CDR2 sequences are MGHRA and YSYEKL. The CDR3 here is CASSQDRGLAGAVGELFF. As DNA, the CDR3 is TGCGCCAGCAGCCAAGATAGGGGACTAGCGGGAGCGGTCGGGGAGCTGTTTTTT.

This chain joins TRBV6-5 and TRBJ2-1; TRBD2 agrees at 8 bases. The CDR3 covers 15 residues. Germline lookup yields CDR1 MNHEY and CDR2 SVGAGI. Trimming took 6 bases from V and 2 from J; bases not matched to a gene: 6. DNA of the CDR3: TGTGCCAGCAGCAACAGCGGGAGCGCCTACAATGAGCAGTTCTTC. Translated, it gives CASSNSGSAYNEQFF.

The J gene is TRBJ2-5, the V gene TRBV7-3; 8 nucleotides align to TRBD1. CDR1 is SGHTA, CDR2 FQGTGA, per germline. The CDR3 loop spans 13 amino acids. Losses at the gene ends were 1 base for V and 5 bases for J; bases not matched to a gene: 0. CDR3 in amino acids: CASSLNRGETQYF. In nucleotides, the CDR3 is TGTGCCAGCAGCTTAAACAGGGGGGAGACCCAGTACTTC.

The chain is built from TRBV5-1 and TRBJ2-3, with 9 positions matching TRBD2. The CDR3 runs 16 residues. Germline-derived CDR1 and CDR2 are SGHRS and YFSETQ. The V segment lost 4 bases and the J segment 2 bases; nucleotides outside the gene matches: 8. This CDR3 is CASSPGLAIITDTQYF. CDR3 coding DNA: TGCGCCAGCAGCCCCGGACTAGCGATAATCACAGATACGCAGTATTTT.

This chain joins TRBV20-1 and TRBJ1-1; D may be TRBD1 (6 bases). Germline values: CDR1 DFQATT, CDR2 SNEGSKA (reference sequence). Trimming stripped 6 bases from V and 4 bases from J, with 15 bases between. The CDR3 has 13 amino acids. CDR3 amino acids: CSASPGDVTEAFF. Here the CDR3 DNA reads TGCAGTGCCAGTCCAGGGGACGTCACTGAAGCTTTCTTT.

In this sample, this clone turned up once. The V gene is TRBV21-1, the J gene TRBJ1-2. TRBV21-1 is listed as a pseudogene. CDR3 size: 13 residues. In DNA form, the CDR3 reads TGTGCCACCCACCACGGTTTTTACGGGGGCTACACCTTC. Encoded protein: CATHHGFYGGYTF.

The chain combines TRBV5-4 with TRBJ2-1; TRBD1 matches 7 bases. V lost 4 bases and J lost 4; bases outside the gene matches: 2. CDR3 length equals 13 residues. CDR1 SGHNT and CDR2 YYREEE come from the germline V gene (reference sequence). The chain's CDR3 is CASSPQGYNEQFF. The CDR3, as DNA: TGTGCCAGCAGCCCACAGGGGTACAATGAGCAGTTCTTC.

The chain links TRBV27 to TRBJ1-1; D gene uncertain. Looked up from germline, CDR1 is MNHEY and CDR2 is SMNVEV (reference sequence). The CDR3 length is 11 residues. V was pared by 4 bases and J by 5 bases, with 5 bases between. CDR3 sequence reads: CASSSRTEAFF. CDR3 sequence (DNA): TGTGCCAGCAGTTCGAGGACTGAAGCTTTCTTT.

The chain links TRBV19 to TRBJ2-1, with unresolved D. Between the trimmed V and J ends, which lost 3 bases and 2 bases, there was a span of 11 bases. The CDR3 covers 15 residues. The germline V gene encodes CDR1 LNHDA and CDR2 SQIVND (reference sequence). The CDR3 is CASSIASLPYNEQFF. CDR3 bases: TGTGCCAGTAGTATTGCTAGTTTACCCTACAATGAGCAGTTCTTC.

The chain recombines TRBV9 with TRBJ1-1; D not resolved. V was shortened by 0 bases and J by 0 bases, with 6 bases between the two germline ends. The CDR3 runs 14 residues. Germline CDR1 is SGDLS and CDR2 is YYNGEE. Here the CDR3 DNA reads TGTGCCAGCAGCGTAGGATGGCTGAACACTGAAGCTTTCTTT. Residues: CASSVGWLNTEAFF.

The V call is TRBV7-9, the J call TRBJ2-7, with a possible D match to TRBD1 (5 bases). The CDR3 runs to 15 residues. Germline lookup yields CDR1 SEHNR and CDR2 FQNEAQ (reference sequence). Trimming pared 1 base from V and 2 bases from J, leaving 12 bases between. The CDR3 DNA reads TGTGCCAGCAGCTTAGTGCAGGGCGAAACCTACGAGCAGTACTTC. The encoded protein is CASSLVQGETYEQYF.